The clone carrying this TCR beta chain has a count of ten or more. Its antigen is unidentified. The source of the sample is a study of T cell repertoires in cytomegalovirus infection. Overall study context: HLA-C-restricted CMV epitopes, recently identified, and well-studied HLA-B-restricted ones were used by the study.

Study-level results: Dominating the ex vivo response were TCR beta clonotypes that were CMV-specific and HLA-C-restricted. Cumulated frequencies of public TCR beta families served to identify carriers of CMV plus the relevant HLA.

From germline, CDR1 is SGHTA and CDR2 FQGNSA. V was pared by 3 bases and J by 5 bases, with 7 bases of the junction left unmatched. The CDR3 length is 16 residues. Each CDR3 protein is one row after TCRdb ran MiXCR on the reads. There are hundreds of thousands of distinct CDR3 sequences in the sample; roughly 36% occur only once, and around a sixth lies in the top ten. The receptor comes from a human donor in good health (CMV status not recorded). Some clones in this sample may be carry-over from other donors' samples. The V and J genes are TRBV7-2 and TRBJ2-3; TRBD2 aligns across 11 bases. The source material was cultured PBMCs, sampled from culture after CMV antigen stimulation. CDR3 region: CASSLLAGGRRDTQYF. The CDR3 bases are TGTGCCAGCAGCTTGCTAGCGGGGGGCCGCCGAGATACGCAGTATTTT. Drawing the rest from reference TRBV7-2 and TRBJ2-3, the complete variable domain is GAGVSQSPSNKVTEKGKDVELRCDPISGHTALYWYRQSLGQGLEFLIYFQGNSAPDKSGLPSDRFSAERTGGSVSTLTIQRTQQEDSAVYLCASSLLAGGRRDTQYFGPGTRLTVL.